What follows are 10 T cell receptor beta chains derived from one specimen sequenced in a study of blood T cell repertoires in COVID-19. Libraries were prepared by immunoSEQ multiplex PCR; TCRdb keeps only in-frame clonotypes and omits some of them. The sample lists 110,000 to 150,000 clones, approximately 83% occurring once. Specimen: peripheral blood. The receptors stem from a human donor in a cohort sampled during active COVID-19.

The J gene is TRBJ2-2, the V gene TRBV27; no clear D gene. The V and J ends lost 3 bases and 0 bases respectively, with 11 bases between them. The V gene's germline CDR1 is MNHEY and CDR2 SMNVEV (reference sequence). The CDR3 loop spans 16 amino acids. CDR3 in DNA: TGTGCCAGCAGTTTGACCAGACTCACGAACACCGGGGAGCTGTTTTTT. Translation gives CASSLTRLTNTGELFF.

Only a few counts were recorded for this clone. The CDR3 spells CASSEELSNQPQHF. The CDR3 DNA sequence: TGTGCCAGCAGTGAAGAACTTAGCAATCAGCCCCAGCATTTT. The chain joins TRBV25-1 to TRBJ1-5; no firm D call. This CDR3 region has 14 residues. With 2 bases removed from V and 0 bases from J, the gap between germline ends came to 5 bases. Germline CDR1 MGHDK, CDR2 SYGVNS.

The rearrangement links TRBV19 to TRBJ1-1, with D tentatively TRBD1 (6 bases). The germline V and J ends were trimmed by 5 bases and 4 bases, with 17 bases remaining between them. The CDR3 is made up of 15 amino acids. In germline, CDR1 is LNHDA, CDR2 SQIVND (reference sequence). Here the CDR3 DNA reads TGTGCCAGTAGTCCGGTCGAGACAGGAGGCACTGAAGCTTTCTTT. This encodes CASSPVETGGTEAFF.

The rearrangement uses TRBV19 and TRBJ1-5; 9 bases align to TRBD1. Unmatched junction bases numbered 6, after V lost 6 bases and J lost 6 bases. The CDR3 covers 14 residues. Germline V gives CDR1 LNHDA, CDR2 SQIVND (reference sequence). The CDR3 region has the DNA TGTGCCAGTAGGGACGGACAGGGGCCTCAGCCCCAGCATTTT. Its protein is CASRDGQGPQPQHF.

The rearrangement uses TRBV5-8 and TRBJ2-7, with TRBD1 matching over 7 bases. V shed 4 bases and J 3 bases; nucleotides not matched to a gene: 4. Germline assignment: CDR1 SGHTS and CDR2 YDEGEE. The CDR3 contains 13 residues. CDR3 nucleotide sequence: TGTGCCAGCAGCCAACGGACAGGCTACGAGCAGTACTTC. Amino acid sequence: CASSQRTGYEQYF. The variable domain in full, completed from reference TRBV5-8 and TRBJ2-7, reads EAGVTQSPTHLIKTRGQQATLRCSPISGHTSVYWYQQALGLGLQFLLWYDEGEERNRGNFPPRFSGRQFPNYSSELNVNALELEDSALYLCASSQRTGYEQYFGPGTRLTVT.

The J gene is TRBJ1-2, the V gene TRBV4-1, with D tentatively TRBD1 (5 bases). Trimming cost V 4 bases and J 5 bases, with 20 bases left between them. Germline CDR1 MGHRA, CDR2 YSYEKL. The CDR3 is made up of 16 amino acids. This CDR3 reads CASSPGEGGARYGYTF. The CDR3 nucleotides are TGCGCCAGCAGCCCCGGGGAGGGAGGGGCTCGATATGGCTACACCTTC.

CDR3 DNA sequence: TGTGCCAGCAGCTTAAGGGGGCGCGAGGAGACCCAGTACTTC. Its translation is CASSLRGREETQYF. V is TRBV11-2 and J is TRBJ2-5; 7 bases align to TRBD1. The germline CDR1 and CDR2 sequences are SGHAT and FQNNGV. V lost 2 bases and J lost 5; bases outside the gene matches: 5. This CDR3 contains 14 residues.

The chain has TRBV28 and TRBJ2-4, with 10 bases fitting TRBD1. Losses at the gene ends were 3 bases for V and 0 bases for J; bases not matched to a gene: 5. Germline V gene sequence: CDR1 MDHEN, CDR2 SYDVKM. The CDR3 length is 17 residues. This CDR3 is CASSFLGQGLAKNIQYF. CDR3 coding DNA: TGTGCCAGCAGTTTTTTGGGACAGGGGCTAGCCAAAAACATTCAGTACTTC.

The chain combines TRBV5-4 with TRBJ1-4; 10 nucleotides line up with TRBD1. V shed 4 bases, J shed 5 bases, and the junction held 5 bases outside the gene matches. The CDR3 runs to 15 residues. The V gene's germline CDR1 is SGHNT and CDR2 YYREEE (reference sequence). The CDR3 loop is CASSPTGGLNEKLFF. The CDR3 coding sequence is TGTGCCAGCAGCCCGACAGGGGGCTTAAATGAAAAACTGTTTTTT.

V is TRBV28 and J is TRBJ1-1; the match to TRBD1 covers 7 bases. Germline CDR1 is MDHEN and CDR2 is SYDVKM. The CDR3 runs to 10 residues. Germline trimming cut 6 bases from V and 11 bases from J; bases unmatched to any gene: 3. CDR3 in amino acids: CASSGTAAFF. CDR3 bases: TGTGCCAGCAGCGGGACAGCGGCTTTCTTT.